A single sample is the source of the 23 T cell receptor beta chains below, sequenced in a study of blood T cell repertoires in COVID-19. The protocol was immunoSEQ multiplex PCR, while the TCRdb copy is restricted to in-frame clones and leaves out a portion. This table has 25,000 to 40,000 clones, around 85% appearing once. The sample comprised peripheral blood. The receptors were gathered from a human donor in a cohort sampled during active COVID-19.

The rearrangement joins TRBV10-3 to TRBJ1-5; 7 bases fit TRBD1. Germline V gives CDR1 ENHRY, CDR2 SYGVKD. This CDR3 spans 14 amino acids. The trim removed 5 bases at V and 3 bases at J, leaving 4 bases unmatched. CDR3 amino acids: CAISQGGDNQPQHF. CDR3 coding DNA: TGTGCCATCAGTCAGGGGGGAGACAATCAGCCCCAGCATTTT.

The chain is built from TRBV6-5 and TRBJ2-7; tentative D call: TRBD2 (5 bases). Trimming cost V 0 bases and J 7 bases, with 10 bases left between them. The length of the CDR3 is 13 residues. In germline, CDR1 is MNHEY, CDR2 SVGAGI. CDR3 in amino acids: CASSYSGTGEQYF. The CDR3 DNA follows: TGTGCCAGCAGTTACTCGGGAACGGGGGAGCAGTACTTC.

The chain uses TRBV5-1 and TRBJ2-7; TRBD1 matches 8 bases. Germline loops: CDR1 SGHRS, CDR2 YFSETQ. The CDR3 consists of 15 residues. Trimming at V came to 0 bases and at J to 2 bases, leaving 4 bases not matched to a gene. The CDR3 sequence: CASSLAQGAPYEQYF. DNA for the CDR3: TGCGCCAGCAGCTTGGCCCAGGGGGCTCCCTACGAGCAGTACTTC.

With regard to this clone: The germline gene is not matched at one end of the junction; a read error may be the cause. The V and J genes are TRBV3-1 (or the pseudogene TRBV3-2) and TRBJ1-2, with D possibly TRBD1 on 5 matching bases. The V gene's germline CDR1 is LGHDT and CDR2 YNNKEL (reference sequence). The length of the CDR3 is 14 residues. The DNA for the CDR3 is TGTGCCAGCAGCTATAGACAGTTTAACGATGGCTACACCTTC. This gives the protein CASSYRQFNDGYTF.

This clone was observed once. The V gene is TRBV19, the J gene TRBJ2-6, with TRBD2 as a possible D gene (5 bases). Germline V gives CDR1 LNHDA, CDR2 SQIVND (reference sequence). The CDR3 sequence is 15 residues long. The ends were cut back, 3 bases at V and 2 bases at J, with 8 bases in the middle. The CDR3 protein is CASSIGIPGANVLTF. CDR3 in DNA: TGTGCCAGTAGTATCGGGATTCCTGGGGCCAACGTCCTGACTTTC.

CDR3 amino acids: CASSQDSGYEKLFF. CDR3 coding DNA: TGCGCCAGCAGCCAAGATTCGGGATACGAAAAACTGTTTTTT. V gene TRBV4-1 combines with J gene TRBJ1-4; the D is unclear. This CDR3 region has 14 residues. With 0 bases removed from V and 8 bases from J, the gap between germline ends came to 10 bases. The germline CDR1 and CDR2 sequences are MGHRA and YSYEKL.

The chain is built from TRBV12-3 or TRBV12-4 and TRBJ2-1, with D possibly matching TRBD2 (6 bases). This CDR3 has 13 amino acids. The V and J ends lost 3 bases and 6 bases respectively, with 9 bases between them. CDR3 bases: TGTGCCAGCAGTTTGGGGACTGGCAATGAGCAGTTCTTC. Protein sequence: CASSLGTGNEQFF.

CDR3: CASSRSGGGDIYEQYF. In nucleotides, the CDR3 is TGCGCCAGCAGCCGCTCTGGGGGAGGGGACATCTACGAGCAGTACTTC. V is TRBV4-1 and J is TRBJ2-7; perhaps TRBD2 as D (7 bases). This CDR3 has 16 residues. The germline V and J ends were trimmed by 4 bases and 3 bases, with 19 bases remaining between them. Germline V gene sequence: CDR1 MGHRA, CDR2 YSYEKL.

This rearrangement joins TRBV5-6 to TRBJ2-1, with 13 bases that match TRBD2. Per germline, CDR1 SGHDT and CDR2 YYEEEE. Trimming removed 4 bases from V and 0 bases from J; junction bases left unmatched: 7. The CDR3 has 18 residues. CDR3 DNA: TGTGCCAGCAGCCTTCAACTAGCGGGGGGGAGCTCCTACAATGAGCAGTTCTTC. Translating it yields CASSLQLAGGSSYNEQFF. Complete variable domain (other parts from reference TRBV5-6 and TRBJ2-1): DAGVTQSPTHLIKTRGQQVTLRCSPKSGHDTVSWYQQALGQGPQFIFQYYEEEERQRGNFPDRFSGHQFPNYSSELNVNALLLGDSALYLCASSLQLAGGSSYNEQFFGPGTRLTVL.

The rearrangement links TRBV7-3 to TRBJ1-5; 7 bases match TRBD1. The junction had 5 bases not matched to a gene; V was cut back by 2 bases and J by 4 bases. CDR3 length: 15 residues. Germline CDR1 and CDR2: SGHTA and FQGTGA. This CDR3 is CASSLSGGFNQPQHF. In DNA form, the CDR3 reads TGTGCCAGCAGCTTATCAGGGGGGTTTAATCAGCCCCAGCATTTT.

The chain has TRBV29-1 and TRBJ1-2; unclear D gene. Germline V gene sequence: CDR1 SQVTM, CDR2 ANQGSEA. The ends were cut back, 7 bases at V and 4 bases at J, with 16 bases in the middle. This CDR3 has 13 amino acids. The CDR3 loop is CSARGGIRYGYTF. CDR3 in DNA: TGCAGCGCCCGAGGTGGTATTCGCTATGGCTACACCTTC.

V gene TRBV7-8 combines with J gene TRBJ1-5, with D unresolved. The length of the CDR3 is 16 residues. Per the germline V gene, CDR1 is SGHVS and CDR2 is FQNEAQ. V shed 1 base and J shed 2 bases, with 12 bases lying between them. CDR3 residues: CASSLGPAVGNQPQHF. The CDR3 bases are TGTGCCAGCAGCTTAGGACCGGCGGTGGGCAATCAGCCCCAGCATTTT.

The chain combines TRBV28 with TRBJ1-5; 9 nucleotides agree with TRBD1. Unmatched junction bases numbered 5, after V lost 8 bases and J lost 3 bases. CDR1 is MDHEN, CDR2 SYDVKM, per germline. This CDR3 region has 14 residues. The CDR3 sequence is CASLQGAFNQPQHF. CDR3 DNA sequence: TGTGCCAGCTTACAGGGGGCTTTCAATCAGCCCCAGCATTTT.

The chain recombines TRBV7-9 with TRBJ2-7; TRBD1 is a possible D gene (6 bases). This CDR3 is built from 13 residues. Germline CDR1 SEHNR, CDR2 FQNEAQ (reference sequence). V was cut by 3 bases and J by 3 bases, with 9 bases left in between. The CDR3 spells CASSFGQNYEQYF. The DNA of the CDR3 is TGTGCCAGCAGCTTCGGACAGAACTACGAGCAGTACTTC.

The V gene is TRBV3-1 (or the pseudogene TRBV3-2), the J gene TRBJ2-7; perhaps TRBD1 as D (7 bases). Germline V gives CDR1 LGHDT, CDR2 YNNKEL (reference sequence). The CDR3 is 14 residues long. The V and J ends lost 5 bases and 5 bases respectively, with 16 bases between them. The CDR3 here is CASSSQGRWDEQYF. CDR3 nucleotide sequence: TGTGCCAGCAGCTCACAGGGGAGGTGGGACGAGCAGTACTTC.

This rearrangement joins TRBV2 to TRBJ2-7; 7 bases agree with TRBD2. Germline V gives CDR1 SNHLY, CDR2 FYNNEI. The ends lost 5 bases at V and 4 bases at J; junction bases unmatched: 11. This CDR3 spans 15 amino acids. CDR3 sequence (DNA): TGTGCCAGCAGTAGTAGAGCGGGGCCTTCTTACGAGCAGTACTTC. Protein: CASSSRAGPSYEQYF.

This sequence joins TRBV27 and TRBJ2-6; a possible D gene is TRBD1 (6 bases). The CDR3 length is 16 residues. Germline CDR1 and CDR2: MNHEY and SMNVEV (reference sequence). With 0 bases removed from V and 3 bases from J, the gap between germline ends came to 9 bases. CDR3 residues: CASSLSGALGANVLTF. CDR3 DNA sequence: TGTGCCAGCAGTTTATCGGGGGCCCTTGGGGCCAACGTCCTGACTTTC.

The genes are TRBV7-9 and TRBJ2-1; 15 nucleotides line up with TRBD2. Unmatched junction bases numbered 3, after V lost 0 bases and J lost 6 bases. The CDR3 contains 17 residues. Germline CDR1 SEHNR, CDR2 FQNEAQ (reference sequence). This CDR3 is CASSLAPGLAGGNEQFF. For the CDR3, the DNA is TGTGCCAGCAGCTTAGCCCCGGGACTAGCGGGGGGCAATGAGCAGTTCTTC.

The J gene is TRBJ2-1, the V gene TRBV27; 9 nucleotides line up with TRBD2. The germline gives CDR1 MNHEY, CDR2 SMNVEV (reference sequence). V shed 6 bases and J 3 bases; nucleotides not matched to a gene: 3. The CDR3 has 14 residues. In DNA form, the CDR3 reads TGTGCCAGCAGACGACTAGCGGACTACAATGAGCAGTTCTTC. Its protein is CASRRLADYNEQFF.

CDR3 loop: CATSEGSGIRDNEQFF. CDR3 coding DNA: TGTGCCACCAGTGAAGGGAGCGGGATAAGGGACAATGAGCAGTTCTTC. The chain combines TRBV24-1 with TRBJ2-1, with 7 nucleotides matching TRBD2. The CDR3 is 16 residues long. V lost 4 bases, J lost 5 bases, and 10 bases stayed unmatched. CDR1 is KGHDR and CDR2 is SFDVKD in the germline V gene.

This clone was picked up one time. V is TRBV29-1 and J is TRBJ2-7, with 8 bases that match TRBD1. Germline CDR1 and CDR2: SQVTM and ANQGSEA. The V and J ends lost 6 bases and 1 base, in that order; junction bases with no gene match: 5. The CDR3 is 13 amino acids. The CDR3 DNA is TGCAGCGTAGGACAGGGTAGATCCTACGAGCAGTACTTC. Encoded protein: CSVGQGRSYEQYF.

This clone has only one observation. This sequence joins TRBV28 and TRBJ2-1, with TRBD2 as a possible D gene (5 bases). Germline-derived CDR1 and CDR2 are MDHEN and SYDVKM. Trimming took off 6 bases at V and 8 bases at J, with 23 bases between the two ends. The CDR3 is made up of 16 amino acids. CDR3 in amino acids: CASRPVGLVAEDEQFF. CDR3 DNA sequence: TGTGCCAGCAGGCCGGTGGGTCTAGTTGCGGAGGATGAGCAGTTCTTC.

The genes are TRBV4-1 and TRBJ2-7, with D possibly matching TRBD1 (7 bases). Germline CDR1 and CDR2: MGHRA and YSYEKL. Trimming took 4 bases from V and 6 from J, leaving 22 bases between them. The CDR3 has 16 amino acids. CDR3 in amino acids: CASSLNGGTGDSEQYF. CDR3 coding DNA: TGCGCCAGCAGCCTGAACGGGGGCACAGGGGATTCCGAGCAGTACTTC.